Listed below are T cell receptor beta chains from one sample, sequenced in a study of shared clonotypes between healthy human individuals. Repertoires were generated with immunoSEQ multiplex PCR, while TCRdb's copy carries only in-frame clones and drops some. Among roughly 2 million clones listed, just under 95% were seen once. Material for sequencing was naive CD8+ T cells sorted from blood. These receptors all stem from a young man in good health. CDR3s include the opening cysteine and the closing phenylalanine or tryptophan. Each record gives: V gene, J gene, clone size, CDR3 protein. Not every row has a clone size; where given, it reads once, few, many or a size class.

TRBV9	TRBJ1-1	.	CASSADSEVYTEAFF
TRBV27	TRBJ1-2	few	CASSVTGGPAHGYTF
TRBV5-6	TRBJ1-5	.	CASSESGGYQPQHF
TRBV7-9	TRBJ2-1	.	CASSLAEGSYNEQFF
TRBV19	TRBJ1-1	.	CASKSGMNTEAFF
TRBV6-5	TRBJ2-7	.	CASRGAVLDEQYF
TRBV11-2	TRBJ2-7	.	CATRDKNEQYF
TRBV9	TRBJ2-1	once	CASSADALAGGEQFF
TRBV6-6	TRBJ1-2	.	CASSDKGQGAGGYTF
TRBV7-9	TRBJ2-3	.	CASSPTQGFHTQYF
TRBV5-1	TRBJ2-5	.	CASSPMGGSETQYF
TRBV10-3	TRBJ2-3	.	CAISDIGAQIATQYF
TRBV19	TRBJ1-5	once	CASSMRDSYSNQPQHF
TRBV27	TRBJ2-7	once	CASGDRDYEQYF